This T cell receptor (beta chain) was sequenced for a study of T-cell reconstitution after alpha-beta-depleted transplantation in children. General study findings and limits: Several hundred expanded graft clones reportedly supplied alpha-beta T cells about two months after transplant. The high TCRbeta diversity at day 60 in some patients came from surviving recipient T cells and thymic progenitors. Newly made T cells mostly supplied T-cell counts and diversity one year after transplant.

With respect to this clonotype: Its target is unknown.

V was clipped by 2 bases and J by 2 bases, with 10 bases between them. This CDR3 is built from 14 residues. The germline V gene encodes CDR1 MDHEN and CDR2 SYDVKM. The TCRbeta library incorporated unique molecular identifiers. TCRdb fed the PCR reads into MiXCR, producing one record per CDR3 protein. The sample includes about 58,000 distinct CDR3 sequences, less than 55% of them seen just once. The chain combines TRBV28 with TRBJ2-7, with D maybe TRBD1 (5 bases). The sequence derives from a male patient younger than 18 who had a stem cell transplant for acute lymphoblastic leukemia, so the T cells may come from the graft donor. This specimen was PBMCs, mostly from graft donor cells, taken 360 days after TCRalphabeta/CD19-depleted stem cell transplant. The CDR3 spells CASSLRGSAYEQYF. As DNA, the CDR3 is TGTGCCAGCAGTTTAAGGGGCAGCGCCTACGAGCAGTACTTC.